Listed here are 32 T cell receptor beta chains from one sample, sequenced in a study of blood T cell repertoires in COVID-19. The table came from immunoSEQ multiplex PCR; TCRdb's copy has only in-frame clones and leaves some out. The table shows some 160,000 clones, with roughly 90% occurring only once. The specimen was PBMCs or T cells enriched from blood (not recorded which). These receptor sequences come from a woman in her forties or fifties who had recovered from COVID-19.

This clone showed up just once. The chain employs TRBV25-1 and TRBJ1-3, with D perhaps TRBD1 (5 bases). Per germline, CDR1 MGHDK and CDR2 SYGVNS. The CDR3 loop spans 14 amino acids. The V gene lost 3 bases and the J gene lost 4 bases, with 10 bases spanning the gap. The CDR3 bases are TGTGCCAGCAGTGATTATGGGGCGGGAAACACCATATATTTT. Protein: CASSDYGAGNTIYF.

The CDR3 region has the DNA TGCGCCAGCAGAGGAGTGGGGCCCGGGGAGCTGTTTTTT. It translates to CASRGVGPGELFF. The rearrangement uses TRBV5-1 and TRBJ2-2, with a possible D match to TRBD1 (5 bases). CDR3 length: 13 amino acids. The V gene lost 5 bases and the J gene lost 6 bases, with 11 bases spanning the gap. Per germline, CDR1 SGHRS and CDR2 YFSETQ.

The table lists this clone with a count of one. The chain recombines TRBV2 with TRBJ2-7; the match to TRBD2 covers 11 bases. The CDR3 is 16 amino acids. V lost 5 bases, J lost 2 bases, and 8 bases stayed unmatched. Germline loops: CDR1 SNHLY, CDR2 FYNNEI. DNA of the CDR3: TGTGCCAGCAGTCTTTCGACTAGCGGGGTGGCCTACGAGCAGTACTTC. This codes for CASSLSTSGVAYEQYF.

J is TRBJ1-3 and V is TRBV6-5, with a tentative D call TRBD1 (5 bases). In germline, CDR1 is MNHEY, CDR2 SVGAGI. There are 15 residues in the CDR3. The V end was cut by 10 bases, the J end by 0 bases, with 16 bases between. The CDR3 is CATETVPLSGNTIYF. CDR3 DNA sequence: TGTGCCACCGAGACAGTGCCTCTCTCTGGAAACACCATATATTTT.

The V gene is TRBV12-3 or TRBV12-4, the J gene TRBJ1-2; D is undetermined. This CDR3 contains 12 residues. Trimming took off 6 bases at V and 4 bases at J, with 9 bases between the two ends. The CDR3 here is CASSPGLYGYTF. The CDR3 DNA is TGTGCCAGCAGCCCCGGACTCTATGGCTACACCTTC.

This clone was observed a handful of times. At one end, the junction sequence differs from germline, possibly due to a read error. This rearrangement joins TRBV19 to TRBJ2-1; weak D call: TRBD2 (7 bases). CDR1 is LNHDA, CDR2 SQIVND, per germline (reference sequence). This CDR3 has 14 residues. The CDR3 bases are TGTGCCAGTAGGCGGGGGCCGAACTACGATGAGCAGTTCTTC. This gives the protein CASRRGPNYDEQFF.

The chain couples TRBV20-1 to TRBJ2-5, with D possibly matching TRBD2 (6 bases). Trimming took off 3 bases at V and 4 bases at J, with 15 bases between the two ends. The V gene's germline CDR1 is DFQATT and CDR2 SNEGSKA (reference sequence). This CDR3 comprises 14 residues. The CDR3 DNA is TGCAGTGCTAGTTTTGGACTATCAGGAGAGACCCAGTACTTC. It encodes CSASFGLSGETQYF.

The chain recombines TRBV4-3 with TRBJ1-3; 9 positions agree with TRBD1. In germline, CDR1 is LGHNA, CDR2 YSLEER. After removal of 3 bases from V and 0 bases from J, the junction contained 6 bases not matched to a gene. The CDR3 is made up of 17 amino acids. CDR3 nucleotides: TGCGCCAGCAGCCAGGACAGGGGCACCAGCTCTGGAAACACCATATATTTT. Its protein is CASSQDRGTSSGNTIYF.

Only one count was recorded for this clone. The chain recombines TRBV30 with TRBJ1-2, with 10 bases aligning to TRBD1. Per germline, CDR1 GTSNPN and CDR2 SVGIG (reference sequence). After removal of 2 bases from V and 2 bases from J, the junction contained 2 bases not matched to a gene. The CDR3 has 14 amino acids. The CDR3 region is CAWSRDRGNYGYTF. The CDR3 coding sequence is TGTGCCTGGAGTAGGGACAGGGGAAACTATGGCTACACCTTC.

This chain uses TRBV6-5 with TRBJ1-1; D is possibly TRBD1 (5 bases). V gave up 0 bases and J gave up 1 base, with 9 bases separating them. The germline V gene has CDR1 MNHEY and CDR2 SVGAGI. The CDR3 contains 15 residues. The CDR3 protein is CASSYSATANTEAFF. As DNA, the CDR3 is TGTGCCAGCAGTTACTCCGCGACAGCGAACACTGAAGCTTTCTTT.

The chain employs TRBV7-8 and TRBJ2-1; 11 bases line up with TRBD2. The CDR3 runs 16 residues. V trimming: 4 bases; J trimming: 3 bases; junction bases outside the gene matches: 5. Germline CDR1 reads SGHVS; CDR2 reads FQNEAQ. The CDR3: CASSSSTSGDYNEQFF. The DNA for the CDR3 is TGTGCCAGCAGCTCATCGACTAGCGGGGACTACAATGAGCAGTTCTTC.

This clone came up once. CDR3 DNA: TGTGCCACCAGCAGAGGTGACAGGGCGGACACTGAAGCTTTCTTT. Its protein product is CATSRGDRADTEAFF. This rearrangement joins TRBV15 to TRBJ1-1, with TRBD1 identical over 7 bases. The CDR3 length is 15 residues. V dropped 1 base and J dropped 3; count of bases not matched to a gene: 5. Germline V gene data show CDR1 as LNHNV and CDR2 as YYDKDF (reference sequence).

The chain carries TRBV6-5 and TRBJ1-1; TRBD1 is a possible D gene (5 bases). V gave up 7 bases and J gave up 1 base, with 13 bases separating them. This CDR3 has 14 amino acids. Per the germline V gene, CDR1 is MNHEY and CDR2 is SVGAGI. CDR3 bases: TGTGCCAGCACGGGGGTAATAACGAACACTGAAGCTTTCTTT. Translating gives CASTGVITNTEAFF.

V gene TRBV11-1 combines with J gene TRBJ2-7; 8 bases line up with TRBD2. This CDR3 region has 16 residues. Germline CDR1 SGHAT, CDR2 FQDESV (reference sequence). The V segment lost 3 bases and the J segment 0 bases; nucleotides outside the gene matches: 7. CDR3 coding DNA: TGTGCCAGCAGCTTCTCGGGAGGGTCGGGCTCCTACGAGCAGTACTTC. Translation: CASSFSGGSGSYEQYF. The entire variable domain, with the rest obtained from reference TRBV11-1 and TRBJ2-7, is as follows: EAEVAQSPRYKITEKSQAVAFWCDPISGHATLYWYRQILGQGPELLVQFQDESVVDDSQLPKDRFSAERLKGVDSTLKIQPAELGDSAMYLCASSFSGGSGSYEQYFGPGTRLTVT.

This clone was detected only once. The V gene is TRBV6-4, the J gene TRBJ1-2; a possible D gene is TRBD1 (5 bases). This CDR3 comprises 13 residues. Germline loops: CDR1 MRHNA, CDR2 SNTAGT. V was cut by 4 bases and J by 1 base, with 7 bases left in between. The CDR3 nucleotides are TGTGCCAGCAGTGCAGGGATTAACTATGGCTACACCTTC. Translating it yields CASSAGINYGYTF.

The chain recombines TRBV7-9 with TRBJ1-4; the D is unclear. The CDR3 covers 14 residues. Germline-derived CDR1 and CDR2 are SEHNR and FQNEAQ (reference sequence). V was pared by 6 bases and J by 7 bases, with 15 bases between. The chain's CDR3 is CASSSAVGSEKLFF. DNA for the CDR3: TGTGCCAGCAGTTCCGCAGTGGGGAGTGAAAAACTGTTTTTT.

The chain carries TRBV6-5 and TRBJ1-5; perhaps TRBD1 as D (6 bases). Trimming cost V 6 bases and J 4 bases, with 10 bases left between them. This CDR3 contains 13 residues. CDR1 MNHEY and CDR2 SVGAGI come from the germline V gene. The CDR3 reads CASSWGRNQPQHF. CDR3 DNA sequence: TGTGCCAGCAGCTGGGGGCGAAATCAGCCCCAGCATTTT.

The V call is TRBV5-5, the J call TRBJ1-3; TRBD1 is a possible D gene (6 bases). Germline V gene sequence: CDR1 SGHKS, CDR2 YYEKEE (reference sequence). Trimming stripped 4 bases from V and 2 bases from J, with 10 bases between. This CDR3 has 14 residues. In DNA, the CDR3 is TGTGCCAGCAGCACCGGGACAACTGGAAACACCATATATTTT. This codes for CASSTGTTGNTIYF.

The chain joins TRBV6-5 to TRBJ1-2; perhaps TRBD1 as D (6 bases). The CDR3 is 11 residues long. V was clipped by 6 bases and J by 8 bases, with 10 bases between them. The germline V gene encodes CDR1 MNHEY and CDR2 SVGAGI. Written as DNA, the CDR3 is TGTGCCAGCAGGCTAGGGGGAGGCTACACCTTC. Translated: CASRLGGGYTF.

This chain uses TRBV2 with TRBJ1-2; D is ambiguous. V lost 6 bases to trimming and J lost 8 bases, with 19 bases between them. This CDR3 comprises 14 residues. Germline lookup yields CDR1 SNHLY and CDR2 FYNNEI. The CDR3 sequence is CASRPRVGFEGYTF. CDR3 in DNA: TGTGCCAGCAGGCCCCGGGTTGGTTTTGAGGGCTACACCTTC.

V and J are TRBV12-3 or TRBV12-4 and TRBJ2-2, with D tentatively TRBD2 (6 bases). The CDR3 runs to 13 residues. Trimming took 5 bases from V and 6 from J, leaving 10 bases between them. CDR3 sequence (DNA): TGTGCCAGCAGTCTTGCGGGGTCCGGGGAGCTGTTTTTT. This encodes CASSLAGSGELFF.

The chain employs TRBV6-5 and TRBJ1-2; 7 nucleotides align to TRBD1. V shed 2 bases, J shed 7 bases, and the junction held 10 bases outside the gene matches. This CDR3 contains 15 residues. The germline CDR1 and CDR2 sequences are MNHEY and SVGAGI. CDR3 in DNA: TGTGCCAGCAGTTACCCCGACAGGGTAGGAGGTGGCTACACCTTC. Protein product: CASSYPDRVGGGYTF.

The V call is TRBV25-1, the J call TRBJ2-3; 8 bases are shared with TRBD2. Germline values: CDR1 MGHDK, CDR2 SYGVNS. V lost 6 bases to trimming and J lost 1 base; unmatched junction nucleotides: 3. This CDR3 contains 14 residues. CDR3 nucleotide sequence: TGTGCCAGCAGAACTAGCGGCGGCACAGATACGCAGTATTTT. Residues: CASRTSGGTDTQYF.

The chain carries TRBV7-3 and TRBJ2-7, with D uncertain. CDR3 length: 14 amino acids. The germline CDR1 and CDR2 sequences are SGHTA and FQGTGA. V lost 2 bases to trimming and J lost 2 bases, with 10 bases between them. The CDR3 DNA follows: TGTGCCAGCAGCTTAGCGGTCGGTCCCTACGAGCAGTACTTC. It translates to CASSLAVGPYEQYF.

The J gene is TRBJ1-1, the V gene TRBV7-9; D is possibly TRBD1 (6 bases). Germline CDR1 is SEHNR and CDR2 is FQNEAQ (reference sequence). The CDR3 spans 18 residues. Trimming cost V 2 bases and J 4 bases, with 23 bases left between them. CDR3 protein: CASSLLVLRGAAGTEAFF. In nucleotides, the CDR3 is TGTGCCAGCAGCTTATTGGTTTTGCGGGGGGCCGCGGGCACTGAAGCTTTCTTT.

The chain joins TRBV4-2 to TRBJ1-6; 7 bases line up with TRBD1. The junction had 11 bases not matched to a gene; V was cut back by 3 bases and J by 9 bases. CDR3 length equals 16 residues. Germline values: CDR1 LGHNA, CDR2 YNFKEQ. CDR3 in DNA: TGTGCCAGCAGCCAGTTATTTACAGGGGAAACTTCACCCCTCCACTTT. Protein product: CASSQLFTGETSPLHF.

This chain connects TRBV11-3 to TRBJ2-3, with unresolved D. Trimming stripped 5 bases from V and 3 bases from J, with 9 bases between. Germline CDR1 and CDR2: SGHNT and YENEEA. This CDR3 has 13 residues. The CDR3: CASSLPTTDTQYF. The CDR3 DNA reads as TGTGCCAGCAGCCTACCGACTACAGATACGCAGTATTTT. Variable domain in full (rest from reference TRBV11-3 and TRBJ2-3): EAGVVQSPRYKIIEKKQPVAFWCNPISGHNTLYWYLQNLGQGPELLIRYENEEAVDDSQLPKDRFSAERLKGVDSTLKIQPAELGDSAVYLCASSLPTTDTQYFGPGTRLTVL.

This clone turned up a few times. The V gene is TRBV7-2, the J gene TRBJ1-6; TRBD1 aligns across 9 bases. Looked up from germline, CDR1 is SGHTA and CDR2 is FQGNSA. Trimming at V came to 1 base and at J to 4 bases, leaving 8 bases not matched to a gene. There are 18 residues in the CDR3. This CDR3 reads CASSLVGGGQGYNSPLHF. The CDR3 bases are TGTGCCAGCAGCTTAGTAGGAGGAGGACAGGGGTATAATTCACCCCTCCACTTT.

V gene TRBV12-3 or TRBV12-4 combines with J gene TRBJ2-7, with TRBD1 matching 12 bases. The CDR3 consists of 13 residues. The trim removed 1 base at V and 10 bases at J, leaving 2 bases unmatched. The CDR3 protein is CASSLEGTGGQYF. The CDR3 nucleotides read TGTGCCAGCAGTTTAGAGGGGACAGGGGGCCAGTACTTC.

The chain couples TRBV6-2 or TRBV6-3 to TRBJ1-6, with D perhaps matching TRBD1 (5 bases). CDR3 size: 16 residues. V lost 4 bases and J lost 9, with 19 bases in between. Germline V gene data show CDR1 as MNHEY and CDR2 as SVGEGT. The CDR3 reads CASSSPRPGGISPLHF. The CDR3 DNA reads TGTGCCAGCAGTTCCCCTCGACCTGGGGGGATTTCACCCCTCCACTTT.

This clone occurred once. The chain is built from TRBV5-1 and TRBJ2-7, with TRBD2 identical over 7 bases. Germline loops: CDR1 SGHRS, CDR2 YFSETQ. This CDR3 contains 15 residues. V dropped 2 bases and J dropped 3; count of bases not matched to a gene: 8. The CDR3 bases are TGCGCCAGCAGCTTCGTAGCGGGTCCGGACTACGAGCAGTACTTC. It is translated as CASSFVAGPDYEQYF.

The V call is TRBV2, the J call TRBJ2-1, with 11 bases identical to TRBD1. The CDR3 totals 15 residues. Germline CDR1 is SNHLY and CDR2 is FYNNEI. After removal of 6 bases from V and 7 bases from J, the junction contained 8 bases not matched to a gene. The CDR3 region has the DNA TGTGCCAGCAGCTTCCGGGACAGGGGGGAAAATGAGCAGTTCTTC. Protein sequence: CASSFRDRGENEQFF.